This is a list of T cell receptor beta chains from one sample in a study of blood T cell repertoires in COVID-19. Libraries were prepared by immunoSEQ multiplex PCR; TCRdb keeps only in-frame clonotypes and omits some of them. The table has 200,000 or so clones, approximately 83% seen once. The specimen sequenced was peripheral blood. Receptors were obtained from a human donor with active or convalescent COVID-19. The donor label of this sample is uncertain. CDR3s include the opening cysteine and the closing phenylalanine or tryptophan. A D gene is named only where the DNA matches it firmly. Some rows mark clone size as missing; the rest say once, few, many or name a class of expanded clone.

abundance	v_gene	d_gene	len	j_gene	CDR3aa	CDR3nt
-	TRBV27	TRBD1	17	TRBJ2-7	CASRADRGRTYGGKQYF	TGTGCCAGCAGGGCGGACAGGGGGCGGACTTACGGAGGGAAGCAGTACTTC
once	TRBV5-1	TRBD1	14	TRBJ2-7	CASSLEGAKNEQYF	TGCGCCAGCAGCTTGGAGGGGGCGAAAAACGAGCAGTACTTC
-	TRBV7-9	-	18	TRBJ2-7	CASSNLPFRGREPYEQYF	TGTGCCAGCAGCAATCTCCCTTTTAGAGGGCGGGAACCCTACGAGCAGTACTTC
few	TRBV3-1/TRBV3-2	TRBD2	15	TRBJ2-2	CASRLSGWNTGELFF	TGTGCCAGCAGACTTAGCGGGTGGAACACCGGGGAGCTGTTTTTT
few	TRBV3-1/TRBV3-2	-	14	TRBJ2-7	CASSQPRAPYEQYF	TGTGCCAGCAGCCAGCCGCGGGCTCCCTACGAGCAGTACTTC
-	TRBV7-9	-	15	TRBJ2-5	CASSFSTGFIETQYF	TGTGCCAGCAGCTTTTCGACTGGTTTCATTGAGACCCAGTACTTC
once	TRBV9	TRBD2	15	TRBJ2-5	CASSVVGREGETQYF	TGTGCCAGCAGCGTAGTGGGGAGGGAGGGCGAGACCCAGTACTTC
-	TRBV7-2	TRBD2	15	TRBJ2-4	CASSVTSGAKNIQYF	TGTGCCAGCAGCGTTACTAGCGGCGCCAAAAACATTCAGTACTTC
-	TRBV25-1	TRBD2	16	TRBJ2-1	CASRSRLAGAYNEQFF	TGTGCCAGCAGGAGTAGACTAGCGGGAGCCTACAATGAGCAGTTCTTC
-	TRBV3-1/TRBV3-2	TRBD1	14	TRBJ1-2	CASSRPGQGYGYTF	TGTGCCAGCAGCCGTCCGGGACAGGGCTATGGCTACACCTTC
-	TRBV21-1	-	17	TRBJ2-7	CATRPGHAPGMLGEQYF	TGTGCCACCCGTCCGGGCCACGCGCCCGGGATGCTCGGGGAGCAGTACTTC
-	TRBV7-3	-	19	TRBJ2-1	CASSLRHGSPLSSYNEQFF	TGTGCCAGCAGCTTAAGGCACGGGAGTCCCCTGAGCTCCTACAATGAGCAGTTCTTC
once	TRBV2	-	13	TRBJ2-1	CASSGQPYNEQFF	TGTGCCAGCAGTGGACAGCCGTACAATGAGCAGTTCTTC
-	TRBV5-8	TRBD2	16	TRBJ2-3	CASSLGLAGTTDTQYF	TGTGCCAGCAGCTTAGGGCTAGCGGGGACCACAGATACGCAGTATTTT
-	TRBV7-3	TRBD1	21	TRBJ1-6	CASSSSNDSWTGDAYNSPLHF	TGTGCCAGCAGCTCGAGCAATGATTCTTGGACAGGGGATGCCTATAATTCACCCCTCCACTTT
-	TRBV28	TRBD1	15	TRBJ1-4	CASSLRQGWEEKLFF	TGTGCCAGCAGTCTCAGACAGGGTTGGGAGGAAAAACTGTTTTTT
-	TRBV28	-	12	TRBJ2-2	CATGVHTGELFF	TGTGCCACAGGGGTTCACACCGGGGAGCTGTTTTTT
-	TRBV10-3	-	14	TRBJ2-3	CAIRRGADTDTQYF	TGTGCCATCAGACGGGGGGCCGACACAGATACGCAGTATTTT
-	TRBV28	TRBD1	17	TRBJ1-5	CASSFPKQGRGNQPQHF	TGTGCCAGCAGTTTCCCCAAACAGGGGAGAGGCAATCAGCCCCAGCATTTT
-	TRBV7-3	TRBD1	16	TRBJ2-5	CASSPGTGGGRETQYF	TGTGCCAGCAGCCCCGGGACAGGGGGAGGTAGGGAGACCCAGTACTTC
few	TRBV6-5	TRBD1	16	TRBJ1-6	CASSYSARDRSSPLHF	TGTGCCAGCAGTTACTCGGCGAGGGACAGGAGTTCACCCCTCCACTTT
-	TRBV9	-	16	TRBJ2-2	CASSPHRRGNTGELFF	TGTGCCAGCAGCCCCCATAGGCGGGGAAACACCGGGGAGCTGTTTTTT
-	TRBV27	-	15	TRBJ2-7	CASSFRKGSRDEQYF	TGTGCCAGCAGTTTTCGGAAGGGGTCAAGGGACGAGCAGTACTTC
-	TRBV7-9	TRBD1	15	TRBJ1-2	CASSLWAGGSYGYTF	TGTGCCAGCAGCTTATGGGCAGGGGGGTCCTATGGCTACACCTTC
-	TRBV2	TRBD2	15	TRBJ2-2	CASTDGTTSTGELFF	TGTGCCAGCACCGATGGGACTACTTCCACCGGGGAGCTGTTTTTT
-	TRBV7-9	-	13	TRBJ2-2	CASSQGHLGELFF	TGTGCCAGCAGCCAAGGACATCTCGGGGAGCTGTTTTTT
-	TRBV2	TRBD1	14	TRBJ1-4	CASSPRQGDEKLFF	TGTGCCAGCAGTCCTAGACAGGGAGATGAAAAACTGTTTTTT
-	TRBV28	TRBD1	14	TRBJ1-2	CASAGTGGTGGYTF	TGTGCCAGCGCCGGGACAGGGGGAACGGGAGGCTACACCTTC
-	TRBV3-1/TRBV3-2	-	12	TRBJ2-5	CASSHPQETQYF	TGTGCCAGCAGCCACCCGCAAGAGACCCAGTACTTC
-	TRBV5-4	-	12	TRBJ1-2	CASSLVEYGYTF	TGTGCCAGCAGCTTGGTTGAGTATGGCTACACCTTC
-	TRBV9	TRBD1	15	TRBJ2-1	CASSAPRGPYNEQFF	TGTGCCAGCAGCGCACCTAGGGGGCCTTACAATGAGCAGTTCTTC
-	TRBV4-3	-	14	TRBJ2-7	CASSQDAGPYEQYF	TGCGCCAGCAGCCAAGATGCGGGCCCCTACGAGCAGTACTTC
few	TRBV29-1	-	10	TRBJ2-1	CSVPLAGRFF	TGCAGCGTCCCCCTCGCGGGAAGGTTCTTC
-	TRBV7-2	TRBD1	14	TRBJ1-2	CASSLAGQNYGYTF	TGTGCCAGCAGCTTAGCGGGACAGAACTATGGCTACACCTTC
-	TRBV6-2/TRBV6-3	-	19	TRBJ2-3	CASSFPGLRANRRTDTQYF	TGTGCCAGCAGTTTCCCCGGTTTAAGGGCCAATAGGAGGACAGATACGCAGTATTTT
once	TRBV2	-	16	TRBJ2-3	CASRFRGGTSTDTQYF	TGTGCCAGCAGGTTCCGAGGCGGAACTAGCACAGATACGCAGTATTTT
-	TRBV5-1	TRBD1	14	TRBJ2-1	CASTRGDRDNEQFF	TGCGCCAGCACCCGCGGGGACAGGGACAATGAGCAGTTCTTC
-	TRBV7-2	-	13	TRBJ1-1	CASSSDILTEAFF	TGTGCCAGCAGTTCGGACATCCTCACTGAAGCTTTCTTT
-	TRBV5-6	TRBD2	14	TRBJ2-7	CASSPGGGSYEQYF	TGTGCCAGCAGCCCCGGCGGGGGTTCCTACGAGCAGTACTTC
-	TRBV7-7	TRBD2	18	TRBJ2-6	CASSLEPGGSSGANVLTF	TGTGCTAGCAGCTTAGAACCGGGAGGGAGCTCTGGGGCCAACGTCCTGACTTTC